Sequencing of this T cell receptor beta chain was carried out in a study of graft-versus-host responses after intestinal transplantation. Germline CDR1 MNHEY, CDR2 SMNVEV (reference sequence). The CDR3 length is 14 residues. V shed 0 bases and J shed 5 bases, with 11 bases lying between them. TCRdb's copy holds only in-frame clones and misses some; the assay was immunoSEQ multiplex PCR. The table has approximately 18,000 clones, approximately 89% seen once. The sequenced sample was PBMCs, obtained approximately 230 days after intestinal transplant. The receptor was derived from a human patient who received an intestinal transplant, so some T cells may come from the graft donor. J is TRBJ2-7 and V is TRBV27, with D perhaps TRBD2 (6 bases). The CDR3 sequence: CASSLSGGLHEQYF. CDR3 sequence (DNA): TGTGCCAGCAGTTTATCCGGGGGACTCCACGAGCAGTACTTC.